This is a list of T cell receptor beta chains from one sample in a study of cytomegalovirus exposure and HLA in healthy donors. Here immunoSEQ multiplex PCR was the method, and the copy in TCRdb shows in-frame clones only, minus some. Of some 130,000 clones listed, less than 80% are singletons. Sample: PBMCs. These receptors all come from a man aged 35-49 years in good health and CMV-seropositive. Both conserved end residues are part of each CDR3. Some rows mark clone size as missing; the rest say once, few, many or name a class of expanded clone.

clone size,J gene,V gene,CDR3 protein
NA,TRBJ1-1,TRBV11-1,CASPSGNTEAFF
once,TRBJ2-7,TRBV28,CASSLGTAWVGRSYEQYF
NA,TRBJ1-4,TRBV6-5,CASSRTGIDEKLFF
NA,TRBJ1-5,TRBV2,CASTKGGGQPQHF
once,TRBJ1-1,TRBV5-4,CASSLGGQSEAFF
NA,TRBJ2-7,TRBV27,CASSLLGTGLLRIDEQYF
once,TRBJ2-3,TRBV29-1,CSTEGALGTDTQYF
NA,TRBJ1-5,TRBV27,CASAFSGQGSSNQPQHF
few,TRBJ1-2,TRBV7-9,CASSFRQPANYGYTF
NA,TRBJ1-6,TRBV30,CASTARSFNSPLHF
NA,TRBJ1-2,TRBV29-1,CSVEIFGGNHYGYTF
NA,TRBJ1-6,TRBV6-1,CASSVNGGVSSPLHF
NA,TRBJ2-2,TRBV28,CASSLQVSNTGELFF
NA,TRBJ2-3,TRBV7-9,CASSPRALLRESTDTQYF
NA,TRBJ2-2,TRBV19,CASSIDFSSANTGELFF
NA,TRBJ2-3,TRBV27,CASTTGWTDTQYF
few,TRBJ2-1,TRBV7-9,CASRPRELAEASSYNEQFF
NA,TRBJ2-3,TRBV30,CAWRRQGAVDTQYF
once,TRBJ1-5,TRBV11-2,CASSLIPRKPQHF
NA,TRBJ2-5,TRBV19,CASSIDPTVQETQYF
NA,TRBJ2-7,TRBV11-2,CASSFGTSSFEQYF
NA,TRBJ2-3,TRBV10-2,CASSLSGRPSTDTQYF
once,TRBJ2-7,TRBV20-1,CSAGTGNEQYF
NA,TRBJ1-2,TRBV5-1,CASSPEPGLQFYGYTF
NA,TRBJ1-1,TRBV19,CASSIGRGLAEAFF
NA,TRBJ2-1,TRBV9,CASSVQLASIYNEQFF
NA,TRBJ1-5,TRBV28,CASRQAGTGGFQPQHF
NA,TRBJ1-6,TRBV9,CASSVGGDTPLHF
few,TRBJ1-2,TRBV18,CASSPNIQLANYGYTF
once,TRBJ2-7,TRBV5-6,CASANSLTGLLGEQYF
NA,TRBJ1-6,TRBV5-1,CASSLAEGLAGSPLHF
NA,TRBJ1-2,TRBV15,CATSRDRWGQGFGYTF
NA,TRBJ2-1,TRBV19,CAASASGSYNEQFF
NA,TRBJ1-2,TRBV5-4,CASSTDRNEYTF
few,TRBJ2-5,TRBV7-8,CASSSRDSQETQYF
NA,TRBJ1-2,TRBV14,CASSQDLAGNGYTF
NA,TRBJ1-1,TRBV6-5,CASSYSGLMNTEAFF
NA,TRBJ2-5,TRBV28,CASSQARAGGETQYF
NA,TRBJ1-2,TRBV7-2,CASSRQGLQNYGYTF
NA,TRBJ1-1,TRBV19,CASRPEPGRGPNTEAFF
few,TRBJ2-5,TRBV21-1,CASTRKQGKDEETQYF
NA,TRBJ1-1,TRBV5-4,CASSFTENTEAFF
once,TRBJ2-2,TRBV7-2,CASSLGQGASTGELFF
NA,TRBJ2-2,TRBV15,CATSRRGGSGTGNTGELFF
NA,TRBJ2-3,TRBV5-4,CASSMGLAGRFTDTQYF
NA,TRBJ2-1,TRBV5-4,CASSPSEWEGPLMTNEQFF
NA,TRBJ2-3,TRBV11-3,CASSRATGLAGDTQYF
NA,TRBJ2-3,TRBV4-1,CASSPRGGTDTQYF
NA,TRBJ1-2,TRBV2,CASSAGFNYGYTF
NA,TRBJ1-2,TRBV6-5,CASSEKLGRYGYTF
NA,TRBJ1-5,TRBV19,CASKETLTVSNQPQHF